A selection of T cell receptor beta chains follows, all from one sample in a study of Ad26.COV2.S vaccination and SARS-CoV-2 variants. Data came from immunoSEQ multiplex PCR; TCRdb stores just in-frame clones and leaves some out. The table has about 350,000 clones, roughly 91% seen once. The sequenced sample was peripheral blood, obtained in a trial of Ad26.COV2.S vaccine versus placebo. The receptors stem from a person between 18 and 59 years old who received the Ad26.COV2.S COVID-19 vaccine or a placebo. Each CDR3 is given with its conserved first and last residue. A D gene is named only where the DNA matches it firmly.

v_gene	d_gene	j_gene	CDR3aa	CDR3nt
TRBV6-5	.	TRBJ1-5	CASNGQGSGNQPQHF	TGTGCCAGCAACGGTCAGGGGTCCGGCAATCAGCCCCAGCATTTT
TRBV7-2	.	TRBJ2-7	CASSLNRGGEQYF	TGTGCCAGCAGCCTAAACAGGGGGGGGGAGCAGTACTTC
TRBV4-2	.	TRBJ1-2	CASSQDLDSIHGYTF	TGTGCCAGCAGCCAAGACTTGGACAGCATCCATGGCTACACCTTC
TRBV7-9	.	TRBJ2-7	CASSLGLGVNYEQYF	TGTGCCAGCAGCTTAGGCCTGGGGGTAAACTACGAGCAGTACTTC
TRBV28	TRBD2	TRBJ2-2	CASSTLLAGGELFF	TGTGCCAGCAGTACCCTCCTAGCGGGCGGGGAGCTGTTTTTT
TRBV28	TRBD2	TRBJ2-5	CASSLQRGGSRETQYF	TGTGCCAGCAGTTTACAGCGGGGAGGATCGAGAGAGACCCAGTACTTC
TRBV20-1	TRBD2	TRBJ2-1	CSASQGLATYNEQFF	TGCAGTGCTAGTCAGGGACTAGCGACCTACAATGAGCAGTTCTTC
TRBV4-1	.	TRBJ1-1	CASSQRGIELNTEAFF	TGCGCCAGCAGCCAACGGGGGATAGAGCTGAACACTGAAGCTTTCTTT
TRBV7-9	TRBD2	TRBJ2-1	CASSLGAGGPRNEQFF	TGTGCCAGCAGCTTGGGGGCGGGAGGGCCTAGGAATGAGCAGTTCTTC
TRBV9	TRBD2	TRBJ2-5	CASSVGLAGERETQYF	TGTGCCAGCAGCGTAGGCCTAGCGGGGGAAAGGGAGACCCAGTACTTC
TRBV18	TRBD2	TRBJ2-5	CASSLTSASQETQYF	TGTGCCAGCTCACTAACTAGCGCCTCCCAAGAGACCCAGTACTTC
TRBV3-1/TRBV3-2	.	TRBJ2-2	CASSQRAGELFF	TGTGCCAGCAGCCAAAGGGCCGGGGAGCTGTTTTTT
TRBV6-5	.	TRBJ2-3	CASSNQPTDTQYF	TGTGCCAGCAGTAATCAACCCACAGATACGCAGTATTTT